This T cell receptor (beta chain) was sequenced during a study of blood T cell repertoires in COVID-19. The repertoire was sequenced with immunoSEQ multiplex PCR; TCRdb's copy has only in-frame clones and lacks some. Among about 320,000 clones, about 90% were seen once, and the ten largest hold over 8.5%. Germline V lookup: CDR1 SNHLY, CDR2 FYNNEI. With V trimmed by 7 bases and J by 14 bases, 10 bases remained unmatched. CDR3 length: 12 amino acids. Sequenced sample: peripheral blood. The TCR originated in a woman under 40 with COVID-19, enrolled during active disease. The rearrangement joins TRBV2 to TRBJ2-1; 8 bases fit TRBD1. CDR3 residues: CASTGGRIRKFF. The CDR3 DNA is TGTGCCAGCACAGGGGGCCGGATTCGGAAGTTCTTC.